These 30 T cell receptor beta chains were sequenced from one sample in a study of CD8 T cells in ankylosing spondylitis. One entry per CDR3 protein, called by TCRdb with MiXCR from the 5' RACE reads. Of 15,000 to 20,000 distinct CDR3 sequences in the sample, over 7% were seen once. Sequenced material: blood. These receptors were collected from a male donor with ankylosing spondylitis or in good health (not recorded which).

This clonotype was counted a few times. The DNA is left out, because the CDR3 cannot be placed on it with certainty; the CDR3 is given as TCRdb lists it. The chain carries TRBV2 and TRBJ2-5; the listed D gene, TRBD1, was not tested against the DNA. The CDR3 length equals 17 residues, ends included. Germline CDR1 reads SNHLY; CDR2 reads FYNNEI. The CDR3 loop reads CASSFSLDRTSQETQYF.

This clonotype has ten or more counts. V and J are TRBV7-2 and TRBJ2-2, with 7 bases fitting TRBD1. Per germline, CDR1 SGHTA and CDR2 FQGNSA. The CDR3 covers 15 residues. V lost 0 bases and J lost 9; bases outside the gene matches: 7. The CDR3: CASSLATTGIRELFF. DNA for the CDR3: TGTGCCAGCAGCTTAGCCACGACAGGGATAAGGGAGCTGTTTTTT.

This clonotype is classed as medium-sized. The chain is built from TRBV20-1 and TRBJ2-7; D uncertain. The CDR3 has 14 amino acids. Trimming stripped 0 bases from V and 2 bases from J, with 11 bases between. The germline CDR1 and CDR2 sequences are DFQATT and SNEGSKA (reference sequence). In DNA form, the CDR3 reads TGCAGTGCTAGAGATTGGGGAACCACCTACGAGCAGTACTTC. Translation gives CSARDWGTTYEQYF.

This clonotype was picked up many times. This sequence joins TRBV27 and TRBJ2-5; D could derive from TRBD1 or TRBD2 (5 bases each). Trimming pared 8 bases from V and 2 bases from J, leaving 18 bases between. This CDR3 region has 15 residues. Germline V lookup: CDR1 MNHEY, CDR2 SMNVEV (reference sequence). The CDR3 is CASSPWAGSQETQYF. Written as DNA, the CDR3 is TGTGCCAGCTCCCCCTGGGCAGGGAGTCAAGAGACCCAGTACTTC.

This clonotype was seen ten or more times. The chain joins TRBV7-9 to TRBJ1-2; D gene ambiguous. The CDR3 is 12 amino acids. V lost 5 bases to trimming and J lost 4 bases, with 8 bases between them. Germline CDR1 reads SEHNR; CDR2 reads FQNEAQ (reference sequence). The CDR3 region has the DNA TGTGCCAGCAGCCAAAATTCCTATGGCTACACCTTC. Encoded protein: CASSQNSYGYTF.

In its sample, this clonotype was seen many times. The V call is TRBV20-1, the J call TRBJ2-1, with 9 positions matching TRBD2. The V segment lost 6 bases and the J segment 10 bases; nucleotides outside the gene matches: 22. The germline V gene encodes CDR1 DFQATT and CDR2 SNEGSKA (reference sequence). The CDR3 length is 17 residues. For the CDR3, the DNA is TGCAGTGCCCGGACTAGCGACGCCCGGGTCGTAGGTGGCGAGCAGTTCTTC. As protein: CSARTSDARVVGGEQFF.

In its sample, this clonotype was seen many times. The chain carries TRBV12-3 or TRBV12-4 and TRBJ2-3; D remains ambiguous. CDR3 length equals 12 residues. Trimming took off 5 bases at V and 6 bases at J, with 9 bases between the two ends. Here the CDR3 reads CASSSLRDTQYF. The CDR3 DNA is TGTGCCAGCAGTAGTTTGCGTGATACGCAGTATTTT.

This clonotype was recorded only once. The chain employs TRBV7-3 and TRBJ2-3; possibly TRBD2 for D (6 bases). From germline, CDR1 is SGHTA and CDR2 FQGTGA. The length of the CDR3 is 12 residues. The V and J ends lost 3 bases and 9 bases respectively, with 10 bases between them. The CDR3 nucleotides read TGTGCCAGCAGCTTTTCCAGCGGGACGCAGTATTTT. Its protein is CASSFSSGTQYF.

This clonotype was recorded at least ten times. The genes are TRBV3-1 and TRBJ1-1; possibly TRBD1 for D (5 bases). Trimming removed 6 bases from V and 0 bases from J, with 11 bases in between. The CDR3 runs 14 residues. CDR1 is LGHDT, CDR2 YNNKEL, per germline (reference sequence). In DNA, the CDR3 is TGTGCCAGCAGGGGACTGAATATGAACACTGAAGCTTTCTTT. Its translation is CASRGLNMNTEAFF.

V usage is TRBV29-1 and J usage is TRBJ2-1; 7 bases line up with TRBD2. The CDR3 runs 14 residues. Germline assignment: CDR1 SQVTM and CDR2 ANQGSEA. Trimming cost V 7 bases and J 2 bases; bases outside gene matches: 8. CDR3 protein: CSAGGGFAYNEQFF. The CDR3, as DNA: TGCAGCGCGGGCGGGGGATTCGCCTACAATGAGCAGTTCTTC.

The chain joins TRBV6-5 to TRBJ2-1; 8 bases map to TRBD2. The CDR3 sequence is 14 residues long. The J segment lost 2 bases and the V segment lost 5 bases, leaving 2 bases of the junction unmatched. Per germline, CDR1 MNHEY and CDR2 SVGAGI. CDR3 protein: CASSTGGPYNEQFF. In nucleotides, the CDR3 is TGTGCCAGCAGTACGGGGGGGCCCTACAATGAGCAGTTCTTC.

The sample holds many counts of this clonotype. The V call is TRBV12-3 or TRBV12-4, the J call TRBJ2-1, with a weak D call TRBD2 (5 bases). The CDR3 is 17 amino acids. Trimming removed 0 bases from V and 6 bases from J, with 18 bases in between. CDR3 in amino acids: CASSLAGFPRGGNEQFF. The CDR3 bases are TGTGCCAGCAGTTTAGCGGGGTTCCCCAGAGGAGGCAATGAGCAGTTCTTC.

The chain carries TRBV7-2 and TRBJ1-1, with unresolved D. This CDR3 contains 13 residues. V gave up 1 base and J gave up 1 base, with 4 bases separating them. Looked up from germline, CDR1 is SGHTA and CDR2 is FQGNSA. CDR3 DNA sequence: TGTGCCAGCAGCTTAGTGGCGAACACTGAAGCTTTCTTT. Translated: CASSLVANTEAFF.

For this clonotype: A much bigger clone sits one base away, suggesting this may be a read error. Since no conserved phenylalanine or tryptophan closes the CDR3, a read error is the likely cause. This chain connects TRBV20-1 to TRBJ1-1; D unresolved. V was cut by 6 bases and J by 8 bases, with 10 bases left in between. The CDR3 loop spans 10 amino acids. CDR1 and CDR2 from the germline V gene are DFQATT and SNEGSKA (reference sequence). In nucleotides, the CDR3 is TGCAGTGCCCGGACGAACGAAGCTTTCCTT. This gives the protein CSARTNEAFL.

V gene TRBV7-6 combines with J gene TRBJ2-6; D remains ambiguous. V dropped 1 base and J dropped 2 bases, with 3 bases sitting between them. This CDR3 spans 14 amino acids. Per the germline V gene, CDR1 is SGHVS and CDR2 is FNYEAQ. CDR3 region: CASSLGPGANVLTF. The CDR3 DNA reads TGTGCCAGCAGCTTAGGACCTGGGGCCAACGTCCTGACTTTC.

In its sample, this clonotype was seen many times. This chain connects TRBV5-1 to TRBJ2-1; no definite D call. This CDR3 is built from 14 residues. Looked up from germline, CDR1 is SGHRS and CDR2 is YFSETQ. With 2 bases removed from V and 6 bases from J, the gap between germline ends came to 12 bases. The CDR3 coding sequence is TGCGCCAGCAGCTTAGGAACAACCATCAATGAGCAGTTCTTC. Its translation is CASSLGTTINEQFF.

This clonotype appeared many times. The chain uses TRBV4-2 and TRBJ1-3, with D hard to call. Germline values: CDR1 LGHNA, CDR2 YNFKEQ. The CDR3 length is 15 residues. The ends were cut back, 7 bases at V and 7 bases at J, with 20 bases in the middle. CDR3 amino acids: CASTSRAAQENTIYF. Here the CDR3 DNA reads TGTGCCAGCACCTCGCGGGCAGCGCAAGAGAACACCATATATTTT.

There are many counts of this clonotype. The CDR3 region is CASSQVDTQYF. CDR3 sequence (DNA): TGTGCCAGCAGCCAAGTCGATACGCAGTATTTT. The chain combines TRBV3-1 with TRBJ2-3; D uncertain. CDR3 length: 11 amino acids. The V end lost 1 base, the J end lost 6 bases, and 2 bases lay between the germline ends. The germline gives CDR1 LGHDT, CDR2 YNNKEL (reference sequence).

This clonotype occurred a few times. The chain is built from TRBV29-1 and TRBJ2-3; a possible D gene is TRBD1 (6 bases). The CDR3 contains 16 residues. The V and J ends lost 0 bases and 1 base respectively, with 14 bases between them. Per germline, CDR1 SQVTM and CDR2 ANQGSEA. CDR3 sequence (DNA): TGCAGCGTTGAAGACGAACCCAGGGGTGGCACAGATACGCAGTATTTT. The encoded protein is CSVEDEPRGGTDTQYF.

The DNA of the CDR3 is TGTGCCAGCTCACCCAAGACAGCCACAGATACGCAGTATTTT. Translating gives CASSPKTATDTQYF. The rearrangement uses TRBV18 and TRBJ2-3, with D perhaps matching TRBD1 (5 bases). This CDR3 is built from 14 residues. Between the trimmed V and J ends, which lost 3 bases and 2 bases, there was a span of 9 bases. Germline V gene lookup returns CDR1 KGHSH and CDR2 LQKENI.

This clonotype was seen many times. This chain links TRBV9 with TRBJ2-1, with 9 nucleotides matching TRBD2. The CDR3 contains 17 residues. After removal of 0 bases from V and 0 bases from J, the junction contained 4 bases not matched to a gene. CDR1 and CDR2 (germline): SGDLS, YYNGEE. Here the CDR3 DNA reads TGTGCCAGCAGCGTAGGTCTAGCGGGGAGCTCCTACAATGAGCAGTTCTTC. It is translated as CASSVGLAGSSYNEQFF.

This clonotype was seen ten or more times. The chain recombines TRBV27 with TRBJ2-1; D call uncertain. Germline V CDR1 and CDR2: MNHEY, SMNVEV (reference sequence). V dropped 0 bases and J dropped 5 bases, with 5 bases sitting between them. The CDR3 is 13 residues long. The CDR3 DNA reads as TGTGCCAGCAGTTTATCGAGAAACAATGAGCAGTTCTTC. Translation gives CASSLSRNNEQFF.

The chain is built from TRBV6-5 and TRBJ1-4; D is possibly TRBD1 (5 bases). The CDR3 is 16 residues long. Germline CDR1 MNHEY, CDR2 SVGAGI. The V end lost 0 bases, the J end lost 8 bases, and 16 bases lay between the germline ends. CDR3 sequence (DNA): TGTGCCAGCAGTTACTCCTACTGGGACGGCAAAGAAAAACTGTTTTTT. Translating it yields CASSYSYWDGKEKLFF.

In its sample, this clonotype was seen many times. The CDR3, as DNA: TGCAGTGCTAGAGCCGGCGGGGCCCGGGGTTCACCCCTCCACTTT. Translation gives CSARAGGARGSPLHF. The chain combines TRBV20-1 with TRBJ1-6, with a possible D match to TRBD1 (5 bases). V gave up 1 base and J gave up 9 bases, with 16 bases separating them. The germline gives CDR1 DFQATT, CDR2 SNEGSKA (reference sequence). The CDR3 loop spans 15 amino acids.

J is TRBJ1-3 and V is TRBV7-9; D is unresolved. CDR1 SEHNR and CDR2 FQNEAQ come from the germline V gene (reference sequence). This CDR3 contains 16 residues. Trimming pared 3 bases from V and 0 bases from J, leaving 12 bases between. The CDR3 DNA follows: TGTGCCAGCAGCTTGTCGGGTCGGTCCTCTGGAAACACCATATATTTT. Its translation: CASSLSGRSSGNTIYF.

This clonotype appeared many times. The rearrangement links TRBV5-1 to TRBJ2-1; 11 bases match TRBD2. The CDR3 has 18 residues. The ends lost 3 bases at V and 6 bases at J; junction bases unmatched: 14. The germline V gene has CDR1 SGHRS and CDR2 YFSETQ. CDR3 amino acids: CASSSRLVAGGKVNEQFF. CDR3 in DNA: TGCGCCAGCAGCTCCCGTTTGGTAGCGGGAGGGAAGGTCAATGAGCAGTTCTTC.

The chain employs TRBV12-3 or TRBV12-4 and TRBJ2-7, with 7 bases fitting TRBD2. Trimming at V came to 7 bases and at J to 0 bases, leaving 6 bases not matched to a gene. The CDR3 totals 14 residues. The CDR3 protein is CASTPSGNSYEQYF. Here the CDR3 DNA reads TGTGCCAGCACGCCTAGCGGCAACTCCTACGAGCAGTACTTC.

This clonotype was counted only a few times. The gene calls are TRBV29-1 and TRBJ2-3, with D hard to call. This CDR3 has 11 residues. Germline V gene data show CDR1 as SQVTM and CDR2 as ANQGSEA. Trimming pared 7 bases from V and 5 bases from J, leaving 10 bases between. CDR3 region: CSGRLGDTQYF. CDR3 nucleotide sequence: TGCAGCGGACGACTGGGAGATACGCAGTATTTT.

This chain links TRBV28 with TRBJ2-7; the D is unclear. Trimming removed 7 bases from V and 2 bases from J, with 15 bases in between. Looked up from germline, CDR1 is MDHEN and CDR2 is SYDVKM. There are 14 residues in the CDR3. CDR3: CASIDTGPPYEQYF. DNA of the CDR3: TGTGCCAGCATCGATACCGGCCCACCCTACGAGCAGTACTTC.

This clonotype was seen at least ten times. The gene calls are TRBV20-1 and TRBJ2-1; 10 bases are shared with TRBD2. The CDR3 is 15 residues long. Looked up from germline, CDR1 is DFQATT and CDR2 is SNEGSKA (reference sequence). The junction had 6 bases not matched to a gene; V was cut back by 0 bases and J by 7 bases. The CDR3 reads CSARDVVLAGNEQFF. CDR3 nucleotides: TGCAGTGCTAGAGATGTCGTACTAGCGGGGAATGAGCAGTTCTTC.